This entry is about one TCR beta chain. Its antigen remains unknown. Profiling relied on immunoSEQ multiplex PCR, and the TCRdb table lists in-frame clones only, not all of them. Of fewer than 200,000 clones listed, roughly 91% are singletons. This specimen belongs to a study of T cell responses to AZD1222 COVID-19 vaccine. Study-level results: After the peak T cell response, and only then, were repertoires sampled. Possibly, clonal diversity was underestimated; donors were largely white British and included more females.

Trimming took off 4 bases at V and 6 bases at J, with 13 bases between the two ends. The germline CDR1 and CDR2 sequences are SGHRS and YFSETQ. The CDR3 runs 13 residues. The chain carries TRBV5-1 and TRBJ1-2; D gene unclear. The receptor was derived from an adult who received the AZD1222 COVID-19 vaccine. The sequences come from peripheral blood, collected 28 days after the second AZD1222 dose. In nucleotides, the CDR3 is TGCGCCAGCAGCCCGGACGGTATCGATGGCTACACCTTC. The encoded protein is CASSPDGIDGYTF.